This T cell receptor (beta chain) was recorded in a study of identical twins. TCRdb passed the 5' RACE reads through MiXCR, listing each CDR3 protein once. The data contain 1.5 million to 2 million distinct CDR3 sequences, roughly 35% of them singletons. This CDR3 comprises 8 residues. The germline V gene has CDR1 DFQATT and CDR2 SNEGSKA (reference sequence). This clonotype has more than one count but fewer than ten. The sequencing sample was made of cord blood. The clonotype was recovered from a newborn girl in good health. The chain uses TRBV20-1 and TRBJ2-3, with D unclear. The chain's CDR3 is CSTDTQYF. The CDR3 nucleotides read TGCAGCACAGATACGCAGTATTTT.